The 13 T cell receptor beta chains reported below all come from one sample, sequenced in a study of neoadjuvant nivolumab and ipilimumab in lung cancer. The method was immunoSEQ multiplex PCR; TCRdb's version includes in-frame clones alone and lacks a portion of them. This table has 15,000 to 20,000 clones, over 70% appearing once. The sample consisted of tumor tissue, taken after neoadjuvant nivolumab, alone or with ipilimumab, at or shortly before surgery. These receptors all stem from an adult with non-small cell lung cancer.

The chain joins TRBV5-1 to TRBJ2-3; D remains unclear. The V and J ends lost 0 bases and 6 bases respectively, with 8 bases between them. Germline CDR1 is SGHRS and CDR2 is YFSETQ. CDR3 length equals 13 residues. The DNA for the CDR3 is TGCGCCAGCAGCTTGGGGCCCGGGGATACGCAGTATTTT. It translates to CASSLGPGDTQYF.

The chain employs TRBV7-2 and TRBJ2-5; the D is unclear. Trimming stripped 1 base from V and 5 bases from J, with 17 bases between. Germline lookup yields CDR1 SGHTA and CDR2 FQGNSA. This CDR3 has 16 amino acids. The CDR3 coding sequence is TGTGCCAGCAGCTTAGGGGCGACCATGTATAAGGAGACCCAGTACTTC. Protein product: CASSLGATMYKETQYF. The variable domain in full, completed from reference TRBV7-2 and TRBJ2-5, reads GAGVSQSPSNKVTEKGKDVELRCDPISGHTALYWYRQSLGQGLEFLIYFQGNSAPDKSGLPSDRFSAERTGGSVSTLTIQRTQQEDSAVYLCASSLGATMYKETQYFGPGTRLLVL.

The chain uses TRBV5-6 and TRBJ2-7; D gene uncertain. The V gene's germline CDR1 is SGHDT and CDR2 YYEEEE. The CDR3 covers 14 residues. V gave up 1 base and J gave up 3 bases, with 11 bases separating them. In DNA form, the CDR3 reads TGTGCCAGCAGCTTGCCACCTCCGGGCTACGAGCAGTACTTC. The encoded protein is CASSLPPPGYEQYF. Filled out from reference TRBV5-6 and TRBJ2-7, the complete variable domain reads DAGVTQSPTHLIKTRGQQVTLRCSPKSGHDTVSWYQQALGQGPQFIFQYYEEEERQRGNFPDRFSGHQFPNYSSELNVNALLLGDSALYLCASSLPPPGYEQYFGPGTRLTVT.

The chain has TRBV19 and TRBJ1-2; 8 nucleotides match TRBD1. The germline V gene has CDR1 LNHDA and CDR2 SQIVND (reference sequence). J lost 3 bases, V lost 6 bases, and 9 bases had no gene match. The length of the CDR3 is 15 residues. CDR3 DNA sequence: TGTGCCAGTAGAATCCGTGAGACAGGGGACTATGGCTACACCTTC. Translating gives CASRIRETGDYGYTF.

The genes are TRBV4-1 and TRBJ2-1; tentatively, D is TRBD2 (6 bases). With 5 bases removed from V and 4 bases from J, the gap between germline ends came to 9 bases. The CDR3 is 13 residues long. Germline V gene lookup returns CDR1 MGHRA and CDR2 YSYEKL. The DNA for the CDR3 is TGCGCCAGCAGCTTAGCGGCTTACAATGAGCAGTTCTTC. It is translated as CASSLAAYNEQFF.

This chain's CDR3 is CASSPLQYQETQYF. The CDR3 nucleotides are TGTGCCAGCAGTCCACTCCAGTACCAAGAGACCCAGTACTTC. The rearrangement links TRBV9 to TRBJ2-5; D unclear. The CDR3 length is 14 residues. Germline V gives CDR1 SGDLS, CDR2 YYNGEE. The V end was cut by 5 bases, the J end by 0 bases, with 11 bases between. Supplemented by reference TRBV9 and TRBJ2-5, the full variable domain reads DSGVTQTPKHLITATGQRVTLRCSPRSGDLSVYWYQQSLDQGLQFLIQYYNGEERAKGNILERFSAQQFPDLHSELNLSSLELGDSALYFCASSPLQYQETQYFGPGTRLLVL.

The V and J genes are TRBV10-3 and TRBJ1-6; D call uncertain. Trimming pared 3 bases from V and 9 bases from J, leaving 6 bases between. Looked up from germline, CDR1 is ENHRY and CDR2 is SYGVKD. The CDR3 has 12 residues. CDR3 loop: CAISEDPSPLHF. For the CDR3, the DNA is TGTGCCATCAGTGAAGATCCTTCACCCCTCCACTTT.

This sequence joins TRBV19 and TRBJ2-1; D gene uncertain. Germline loops: CDR1 LNHDA, CDR2 SQIVND (reference sequence). The CDR3 spans 15 residues. The V end was cut by 2 bases, the J end by 5 bases, with 13 bases between. The CDR3 loop is CASSIIGGGHNEQFF. For the CDR3, the DNA is TGTGCCAGTAGTATAATCGGTGGCGGCCACAATGAGCAGTTCTTC.

This clone is medium-sized in the sample. The rearrangement joins TRBV7-9 to TRBJ1-6; TRBD1 matches at 9 bases. From germline, CDR1 is SEHNR and CDR2 FQNEAQ (reference sequence). The CDR3 is 16 residues long. The trim removed 4 bases at V and 6 bases at J, leaving 7 bases unmatched. The CDR3 nucleotides are TGTGCCAGCAGCTCCACCGGGACAGGGTCTAATTCACCCCTCCACTTT. The encoded protein is CASSSTGTGSNSPLHF. The full variable domain, with the rest looked up from reference TRBV7-9 and TRBJ1-6, is DTGVSQNPRHKITKRGQNVTFRCDPISEHNRLYWYRQTLGQGPEFLTYFQNEAQLEKSRLLSDRFSAERPKGSFSTLEIQRTEQGDSAMYLCASSSTGTGSNSPLHFGNGTRLTVT.

To note about this clone: The same CDR3 also results from other DNA sequences found in this sample. In DNA, the CDR3 is TGTGCCAGCAGCCCGGACAGCAATCAGCCCCAGCATTTT. Translating gives CASSPDSNQPQHF. The V call is TRBV28, the J call TRBJ1-5; D remains unclear. Looked up from germline, CDR1 is MDHEN and CDR2 is SYDVKM. Trimming removed 6 bases at V and 1 base at J, with 7 bases between. This CDR3 spans 13 amino acids.

A single count supports this clone. The chain is built from TRBV5-1 and TRBJ2-1; weak D call: TRBD1 (6 bases). This CDR3 is 13 amino acids long. Trimming shortened V by 4 bases and J by 7 bases, and 12 bases separated the two germline ends. Germline values: CDR1 SGHRS, CDR2 YFSETQ. CDR3 sequence (DNA): TGCGCCAGCAGCAAGGACAGTCGGAATGAGCAGTTCTTC. Translated, it gives CASSKDSRNEQFF.

This chain's CDR3 is CATSRDGEGTYEQYF. CDR3 nucleotide sequence: TGTGCCACCAGCAGAGATGGGGAGGGAACCTACGAGCAGTACTTC. The chain employs TRBV15 and TRBJ2-7; TRBD2 matches at 7 bases. With 0 bases clipped from V and 2 bases from J, the junction kept 4 bases outside the gene matches. Looked up from germline, CDR1 is LNHNV and CDR2 is YYDKDF (reference sequence). The CDR3 is made up of 15 amino acids.

The rearrangement links TRBV11-2 to TRBJ1-6; no clear D gene. Between the trimmed V and J ends, which lost 8 bases and 7 bases, there was a span of 9 bases. The CDR3 has 12 amino acids. Germline CDR1 SGHAT, CDR2 FQNNGV. The CDR3, as DNA: TGTGCCAGCGCCCACCCCAATTCACCCCTCCACTTT. This encodes CASAHPNSPLHF.